Listed here are 25 T cell receptor beta chains from one sample, sequenced in a study of blood T cell repertoires in COVID-19. Data came from immunoSEQ multiplex PCR; TCRdb stores just in-frame clones and leaves some out. The table records about 50,000 clones, about 88% of them present only once. The sequencing input was peripheral blood. Source of these receptors: a man in his forties or fifties with active COVID-19.

The chain couples TRBV24-1 to TRBJ2-2; possibly TRBD1 for D (6 bases). The CDR3 contains 13 residues. Germline loops: CDR1 KGHDR, CDR2 SFDVKD. V lost 3 bases to trimming and J lost 6 bases, with 7 bases between them. CDR3 sequence reads: CATSDPGAGELFF. The CDR3 DNA follows: TGTGCCACCAGTGATCCAGGGGCCGGGGAGCTGTTTTTT.

The CDR3 reads CASSPVNTEAFF. As DNA, the CDR3 is TGTGCCAGCTCCCCCGTGAACACTGAAGCTTTCTTT. The rearrangement links TRBV9 to TRBJ1-1; unclear D gene. The CDR3 consists of 12 residues. V was clipped by 7 bases and J by 0 bases, with 7 bases between them. The V gene's germline CDR1 is SGDLS and CDR2 YYNGEE. Variable domain in full (rest from reference TRBV9 and TRBJ1-1): DSGVTQTPKHLITATGQRVTLRCSPRSGDLSVYWYQQSLDQGLQFLIQYYNGEERAKGNILERFSAQQFPDLHSELNLSSLELGDSALYFCASSPVNTEAFFGQGTRLTVV.

The chain combines TRBV24-1 with TRBJ2-4; 7 nucleotides align to TRBD2. Germline CDR1 KGHDR, CDR2 SFDVKD. CDR3 length: 13 residues. The V and J ends lost 2 bases and 12 bases, in that order; junction bases with no gene match: 6. The CDR3 DNA follows: TGTGCCACCAGTGATTACGGCGGGAGTCGTCAGTACTTC. It translates to CATSDYGGSRQYF.

CDR3 protein: CATSDWGAGGRETQYF. The CDR3 nucleotides are TGTGCCACCAGTGATTGGGGGGCGGGAGGCCGGGAGACCCAGTACTTC. The chain carries TRBV24-1 and TRBJ2-5; 8 bases are shared with TRBD2. Germline CDR1 and CDR2: KGHDR and SFDVKD. This CDR3 has 16 amino acids. Unmatched junction bases numbered 9, after V lost 2 bases and J lost 5 bases.

The V and J genes are TRBV18 and TRBJ2-5; weak D call: TRBD1 (6 bases). V was pared by 3 bases and J by 2 bases, with 13 bases between. This CDR3 has 15 amino acids. Germline CDR1 is KGHSH and CDR2 is LQKENI. CDR3 sequence reads: CASSPDQGIQETQYF. In nucleotides, the CDR3 is TGTGCCAGCTCACCGGATCAGGGGATACAAGAGACCCAGTACTTC. Combining the CDR3 with reference TRBV18 and TRBJ2-5 gives the whole variable domain NAGVMQNPRHLVRRRGQEARLRCSPMKGHSHVYWYRQLPEEGLKFMVYLQKENIIDESGMPKERFSAEFPKEGPSILRIQQVVRGDSAAYFCASSPDQGIQETQYFGPGTRLLVL.

The DNA for the CDR3 is TGTGCCAGCAGTAGCAGGGGAGAGAATTCACCCCTCCACTTT. Its protein product is CASSSRGENSPLHF. The chain is built from TRBV6-5 and TRBJ1-6, with a weak D call TRBD1 (6 bases). CDR1 is MNHEY and CDR2 is SVGAGI in the germline V gene. Trimming stripped 5 bases from V and 7 bases from J, with 12 bases between. The CDR3 length is 14 residues.

The chain has TRBV10-3 and TRBJ2-5; 7 bases are a match to TRBD2. The CDR3 covers 14 residues. V shed 4 bases, J shed 5 bases, and the junction held 7 bases outside the gene matches. Germline V gives CDR1 ENHRY, CDR2 SYGVKD. CDR3 in amino acids: CAISAGREQETQYF. DNA of the CDR3: TGTGCCATCAGTGCCGGGCGGGAGCAGGAGACCCAGTACTTC.

The chain has TRBV6-5 and TRBJ2-7; TRBD1 agrees at 10 bases. CDR3 size: 13 residues. The germline V gene has CDR1 MNHEY and CDR2 SVGAGI. V lost 6 bases and J lost 7; bases outside the gene matches: 6. The CDR3 coding sequence is TGTGCCAGCAGCCCAGACAGGGGGCAAGAGCAGTACTTC. Translating it yields CASSPDRGQEQYF.

This chain uses TRBV28 with TRBJ1-5, with 9 bases that match TRBD1. V gave up 3 bases and J gave up 8 bases; unmatched junction bases: 5. The CDR3 covers 14 residues. Germline V lookup: CDR1 MDHEN, CDR2 SYDVKM. The CDR3 sequence is CASSFWDREEPQHF. In DNA form, the CDR3 reads TGTGCCAGCAGTTTTTGGGACAGGGAGGAGCCCCAGCATTTT.

This chain connects TRBV28 to TRBJ1-1; D remains ambiguous. Germline V lookup: CDR1 MDHEN, CDR2 SYDVKM. The CDR3 is 13 amino acids. Trimming took 7 bases from V and 6 from J, leaving 15 bases between them. The CDR3 here is CASTLPLQAEAFF. In DNA, the CDR3 is TGTGCCAGCACCCTTCCCTTACAAGCTGAAGCTTTCTTT. The entire variable domain, with the rest obtained from reference TRBV28 and TRBJ1-1, is as follows: DVKVTQSSRYLVKRTGEKVFLECVQDMDHENMFWYRQDPGLGLRLIYFSYDVKMKEKGDIPEGYSVSREKKERFSLILESASTNQTSMYLCASTLPLQAEAFFGQGTRLTVV.

The V call is TRBV20-1, the J call TRBJ1-4; a weak D match, TRBD1 (5 bases). Trimming shortened V by 3 bases and J by 4 bases, and 9 bases separated the two germline ends. CDR3 size: 13 residues. Germline V gives CDR1 DFQATT, CDR2 SNEGSKA (reference sequence). The CDR3, as DNA: TGCAGTGCTAGTGACAGAAGTAATGAAAAACTGTTTTTT. Translated: CSASDRSNEKLFF.

V and J are TRBV7-2 and TRBJ2-1, with 9 positions matching TRBD1. Trimming at V came to 5 bases and at J to 8 bases, leaving 7 bases not matched to a gene. Germline V gene data show CDR1 as SGHTA and CDR2 as FQGNSA. This CDR3 has 14 amino acids. The CDR3 DNA follows: TGTGCCAGCAGCCCCGGGACAGGGTTTGATGAGCAGTTCTTC. Residues: CASSPGTGFDEQFF.

V and J are TRBV5-1 and TRBJ2-3; possibly TRBD1 for D (5 bases). Trimming shortened V by 0 bases and J by 3 bases, and 11 bases separated the two germline ends. The length of the CDR3 is 15 residues. Looked up from germline, CDR1 is SGHRS and CDR2 is YFSETQ. The CDR3 DNA is TGCGCCAGCAGCTTGGAAGGGGTCCGTACAGATACGCAGTATTTT. Translation: CASSLEGVRTDTQYF.

This chain joins TRBV2 and TRBJ2-7; 9 nucleotides line up with TRBD1. The CDR3 is 16 residues long. J lost 6 bases, V lost 11 bases, and 20 bases had no gene match. The germline V gene encodes CDR1 SNHLY and CDR2 FYNNEI. The CDR3: CAVSGTGSLQGSEQYF. In nucleotides, the CDR3 is TGTGCCGTCAGCGGGACAGGGTCCCTACAGGGATCCGAGCAGTACTTC.

The chain links TRBV11-2 to TRBJ2-2, with 7 bases identical to TRBD1. Germline assignment: CDR1 SGHAT and CDR2 FQNNGV. The V and J ends lost 5 bases and 7 bases, in that order; junction bases with no gene match: 7. This CDR3 is built from 14 residues. The CDR3 coding sequence is TGTGCCAGCAGCCCGAGGGACAGAATCGGGGAGCTGTTTTTT. This encodes CASSPRDRIGELFF.

This chain uses TRBV11-1 with TRBJ1-1; the D is unclear. Trimming took off 3 bases at V and 8 bases at J, with 13 bases between the two ends. The CDR3 is 13 amino acids. Germline-derived CDR1 and CDR2 are SGHAT and FQDESV (reference sequence). As DNA, the CDR3 is TGTGCCAGCAGCTTTGGATCCGGCGGGGAAGCTTTCTTT. This translates into CASSFGSGGEAFF.

This sequence joins TRBV3-1 (or the pseudogene TRBV3-2) and TRBJ2-5; no definite D call. Between the trimmed V and J ends, which lost 0 bases and 4 bases, there was a span of 9 bases. The CDR3 runs to 14 residues. Germline V gene lookup returns CDR1 LGHDT and CDR2 YNNKEL (reference sequence). The CDR3, as DNA: TGTGCCAGCAGCCAAGACTTGACTTTAGAGACCCAGTACTTC. Amino acids: CASSQDLTLETQYF.

V is TRBV29-1 and J is TRBJ2-1; TRBD1 is a possible D gene (6 bases). The V end lost 7 bases, the J end lost 6 bases, and 13 bases lay between the germline ends. This CDR3 is built from 12 residues. The germline gives CDR1 SQVTM, CDR2 ANQGSEA. The CDR3 protein is CSDTGWGNEQFF. CDR3 DNA: TGCAGCGATACAGGGTGGGGCAATGAGCAGTTCTTC.

The rearrangement joins TRBV7-9 to TRBJ1-2, with D perhaps matching TRBD1 (5 bases). The CDR3 runs 12 residues. Trimming stripped 1 base from V and 8 bases from J, with 8 bases between. The germline gives CDR1 SEHNR, CDR2 FQNEAQ (reference sequence). CDR3 nucleotide sequence: TGTGCCAGCAGCTTAGATGCAGGGGGCTACACCTTC. It yields the protein CASSLDAGGYTF.

V and J are TRBV7-2 and TRBJ2-1; tentative D call: TRBD2 (6 bases). Germline V CDR1 and CDR2: SGHTA, FQGNSA. The CDR3 runs 14 residues. V was shortened by 3 bases and J by 8 bases, with 14 bases between the two germline ends. CDR3 amino acids: CASSFETRSDEQFF. CDR3 nucleotides: TGTGCCAGCAGCTTCGAGACTAGGTCGGATGAGCAGTTCTTC.

CDR3 sequence: CASGPRPGDTQYF. CDR3 DNA: TGTGCTAGTGGTCCCCGACCGGGGGATACGCAGTATTTT. The chain is built from TRBV12-5 and TRBJ2-3; perhaps TRBD2 as D (5 bases). CDR3 size: 13 residues. The germline V gene has CDR1 LGHNT and CDR2 FRNRAP. V lost 5 bases to trimming and J lost 6 bases, with 12 bases between them. The entire variable domain, with the rest obtained from reference TRBV12-5 and TRBJ2-3, is as follows: DARVTQTPRHKVTEMGQEVTMRCQPILGHNTVFWYRQTMMQGLELLAYFRNRAPLDDSGMPKDRFSAEMPDATLATLKIQPSEPRDSAVYFCASGPRPGDTQYFGPGTRLTVL.

The V gene is TRBV7-2, the J gene TRBJ1-1; no firm D call. V lost 2 bases and J lost 7, with 8 bases in between. Germline CDR1 is SGHTA and CDR2 is FQGNSA. CDR3 size: 12 residues. The CDR3 loop reads CASSLNRGEAFF. The CDR3 coding sequence is TGTGCCAGCAGCTTAAACCGGGGTGAAGCTTTCTTT.

This sequence joins TRBV6-5 and TRBJ1-1; D is undetermined. The CDR3 spans 14 residues. V lost 5 bases, J lost 5 bases, and 15 bases lay in between. CDR1 is MNHEY and CDR2 is SVGAGI in the germline V gene. The chain's CDR3 is CASSLKWRVTEAFF. The CDR3 coding sequence is TGTGCCAGCAGTCTGAAATGGAGGGTGACTGAAGCTTTCTTT.

The rearrangement links TRBV27 to TRBJ1-5; D remains ambiguous. V lost 0 bases to trimming and J lost 4 bases, with 10 bases between them. This CDR3 has 15 amino acids. The germline V gene encodes CDR1 MNHEY and CDR2 SMNVEV (reference sequence). CDR3 in amino acids: CASSLSWSGNQPQHF. Written as DNA, the CDR3 is TGTGCCAGCAGTTTATCTTGGAGTGGGAATCAGCCCCAGCATTTT.

V gene TRBV30 combines with J gene TRBJ2-7, with 7 bases that match TRBD1. CDR1 is GTSNPN and CDR2 is SVGIG in the germline V gene (reference sequence). Trimming removed 1 base from V and 1 base from J; junction bases left unmatched: 7. The CDR3 consists of 15 residues. The CDR3 bases are TGTGCCTGGAGTGGCCTGACAGGGTTTTCCTACGAGCAGTACTTC. Amino acids: CAWSGLTGFSYEQYF.